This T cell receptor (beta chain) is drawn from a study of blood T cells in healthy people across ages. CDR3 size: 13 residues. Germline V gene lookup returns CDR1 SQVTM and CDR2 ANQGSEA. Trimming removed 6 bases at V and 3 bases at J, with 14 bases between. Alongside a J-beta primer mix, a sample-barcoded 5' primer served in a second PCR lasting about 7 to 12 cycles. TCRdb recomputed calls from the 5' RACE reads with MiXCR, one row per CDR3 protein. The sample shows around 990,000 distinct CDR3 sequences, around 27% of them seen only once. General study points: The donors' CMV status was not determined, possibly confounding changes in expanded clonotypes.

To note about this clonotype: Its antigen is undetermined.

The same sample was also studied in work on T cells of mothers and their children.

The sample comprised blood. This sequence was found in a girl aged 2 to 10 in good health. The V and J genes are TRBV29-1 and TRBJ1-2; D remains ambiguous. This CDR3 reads CSVEQRVDYGYTF. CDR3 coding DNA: TGCAGCGTGGAGCAGCGGGTTGACTATGGCTACACCTTC.